This T cell receptor (beta chain) was captured by sequencing in a study of T cell repertoires in cytomegalovirus infection. For the study at large: Public TCR beta signature analysis indicated the presence of both CMV infection and matching HLA type.

Study results and caveats: The study found HLA-C-restricted CMV-specific TCR beta clonotypes dominating the ex vivo response.

Ten or more counts support this clonotype. What it binds is not known. The CDR3 consists of 14 residues. V trimming: 5 bases; J trimming: 5 bases; junction bases outside the gene matches: 4. CDR1 MNHNS and CDR2 SASEGT come from the germline V gene. MiXCR was run by TCRdb on the reads, yielding one entry per CDR3 protein. The table includes under 800,000 distinct CDR3 sequences, approximately 24% detected once. The rearrangement joins TRBV6-1 to TRBJ1-5; 9 bases agree with TRBD1. The source of this sequence is a human donor in good health (CMV status not recorded). Some clones in this sample may be carry-over from other donors' samples. Sequencing was done on a sample of CD8+ T cells from PBMCs. The CDR3 DNA follows: TGTGCCAGCAGTTCCGGACAGGGGTATCAGCCCCAGCATTTT. As protein: CASSSGQGYQPQHF.